The T cell receptor beta chain under discussion was sequenced for a study of blood T cell repertoires in COVID-19. For the study at large: Specimens from acute and convalescent COVID-19 originated in the United States, Italy and Spain. T cells, B-cell-depleted T cells, or PBMCs provided the cDNA or gDNA that served as material.

The Seattle site enrolled patients during active infection and followed them longitudinally. This CDR3 comprises 14 residues. Trimming cost V 6 bases and J 7 bases; bases outside gene matches: 5. The germline gives CDR1 MNHEY, CDR2 SVGAGI. Source study methods: Nucleated cell number was recorded as an estimate derived from reference gene primer amplification. Sequenced by immunoSEQ multiplex PCR; TCRdb stores in-frame clones only, minus some. V, J and clone size are taken as reported in that table, and D and trimming were inferred from the DNA itself. The table lists about 38,000 clones, approximately 80% of them singletons.

The genes are TRBV6-5 and TRBJ1-4; 10 bases are shared with TRBD1. The receptor was isolated from a man in his 60s with COVID-19, enrolled during active disease. Sample: peripheral blood. The CDR3 here is CASRARDRGEKLFF. The CDR3 region has the DNA TGTGCCAGCAGGGCCCGGGACAGGGGTGAAAAACTGTTTTTT.